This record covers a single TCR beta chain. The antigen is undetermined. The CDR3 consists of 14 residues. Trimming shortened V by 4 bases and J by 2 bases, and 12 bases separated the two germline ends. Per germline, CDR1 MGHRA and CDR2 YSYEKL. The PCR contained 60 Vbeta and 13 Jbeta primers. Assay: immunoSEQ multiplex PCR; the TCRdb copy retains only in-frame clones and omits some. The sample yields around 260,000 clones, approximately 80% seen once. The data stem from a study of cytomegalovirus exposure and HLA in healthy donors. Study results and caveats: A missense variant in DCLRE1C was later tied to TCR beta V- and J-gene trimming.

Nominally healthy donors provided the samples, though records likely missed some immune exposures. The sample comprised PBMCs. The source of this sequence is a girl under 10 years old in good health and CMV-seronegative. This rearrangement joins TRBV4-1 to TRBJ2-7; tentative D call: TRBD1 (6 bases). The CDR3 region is CASSLIGQTYEQYF. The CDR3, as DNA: TGCGCCAGCAGCCTCATTGGACAGACCTACGAGCAGTACTTC.